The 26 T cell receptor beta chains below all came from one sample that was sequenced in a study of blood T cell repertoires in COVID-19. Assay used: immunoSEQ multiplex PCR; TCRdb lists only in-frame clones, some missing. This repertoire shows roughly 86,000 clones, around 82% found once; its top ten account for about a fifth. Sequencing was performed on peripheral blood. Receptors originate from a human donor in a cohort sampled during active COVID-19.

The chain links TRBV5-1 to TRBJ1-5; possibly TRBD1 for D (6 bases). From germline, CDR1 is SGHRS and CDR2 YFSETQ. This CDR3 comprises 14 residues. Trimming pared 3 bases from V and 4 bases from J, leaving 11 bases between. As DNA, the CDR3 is TGCGCCAGCAGCTCAGGGGAAGAGAATCAGCCCCAGCATTTT. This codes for CASSSGEENQPQHF. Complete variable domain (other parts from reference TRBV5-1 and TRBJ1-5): KAGVTQTPRYLIKTRGQQVTLSCSPISGHRSVSWYQQTPGQGLQFLFEYFSETQRNKGNFPGRFSGRQFSNSRSEMNVSTLELGDSALYLCASSSGEENQPQHFGDGTRLSIL.

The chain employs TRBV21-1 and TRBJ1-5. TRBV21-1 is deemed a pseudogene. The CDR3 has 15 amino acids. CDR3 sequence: CATSRGGLGNQPQHF. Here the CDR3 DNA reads TGTGCCACTTCGCGGGGGGGCCTTGGCAATCAGCCCCAGCATTTT.

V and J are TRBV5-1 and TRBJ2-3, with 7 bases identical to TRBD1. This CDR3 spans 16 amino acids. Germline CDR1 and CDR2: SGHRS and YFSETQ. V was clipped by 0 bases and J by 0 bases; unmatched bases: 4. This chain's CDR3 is CASSLVVGQSTDTQYF. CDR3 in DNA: TGCGCCAGCAGCTTGGTTGTGGGACAGAGCACAGATACGCAGTATTTT.

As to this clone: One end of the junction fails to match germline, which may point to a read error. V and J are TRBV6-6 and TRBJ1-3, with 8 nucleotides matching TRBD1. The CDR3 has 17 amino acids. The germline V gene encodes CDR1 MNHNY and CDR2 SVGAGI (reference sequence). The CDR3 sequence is CASSHRQGPNSGNAIYF. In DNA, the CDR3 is TGTGCCAGCAGTCACCGACAGGGGCCTAACTCTGGAAACGCCATATATTTT.

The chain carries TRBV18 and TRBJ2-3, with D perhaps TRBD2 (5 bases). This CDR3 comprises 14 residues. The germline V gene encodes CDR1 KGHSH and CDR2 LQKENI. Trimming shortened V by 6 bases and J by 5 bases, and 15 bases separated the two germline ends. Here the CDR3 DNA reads TGTGCCAGCTCCCTCGAGGGCTCGCGAGATACGCAGTATTTT. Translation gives CASSLEGSRDTQYF.

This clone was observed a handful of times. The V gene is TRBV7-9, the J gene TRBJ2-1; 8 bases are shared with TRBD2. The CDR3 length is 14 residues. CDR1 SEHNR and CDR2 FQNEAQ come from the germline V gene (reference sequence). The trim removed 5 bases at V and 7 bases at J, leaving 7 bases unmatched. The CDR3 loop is CASSPRIAGNEQFF. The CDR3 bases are TGTGCCAGCAGCCCCCGGATAGCGGGGAATGAGCAGTTCTTC.

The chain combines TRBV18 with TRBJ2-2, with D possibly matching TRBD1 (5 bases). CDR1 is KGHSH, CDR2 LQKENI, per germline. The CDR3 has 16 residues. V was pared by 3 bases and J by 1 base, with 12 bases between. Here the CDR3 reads CASSPQRGKNTGELFF. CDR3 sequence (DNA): TGTGCCAGCTCACCCCAAAGGGGTAAGAACACCGGGGAGCTGTTTTTT.

CDR3 sequence reads: CASSPEDGISPLHF. CDR3 bases: TGCGCCAGCAGCCCCGAGGACGGGATTTCACCCCTCCACTTT. The V and J genes are TRBV5-1 and TRBJ1-6; D call uncertain. The CDR3 runs 14 residues. The V end lost 4 bases, the J end lost 9 bases, and 14 bases lay between the germline ends. CDR1 is SGHRS and CDR2 is YFSETQ in the germline V gene.

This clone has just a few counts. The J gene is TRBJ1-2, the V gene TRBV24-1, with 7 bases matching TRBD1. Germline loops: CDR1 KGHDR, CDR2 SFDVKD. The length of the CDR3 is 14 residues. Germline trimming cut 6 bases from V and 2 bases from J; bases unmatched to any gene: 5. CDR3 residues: CATSSRQGNYGYTF. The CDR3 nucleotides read TGTGCCACCAGTTCGAGACAGGGAAACTATGGCTACACCTTC.

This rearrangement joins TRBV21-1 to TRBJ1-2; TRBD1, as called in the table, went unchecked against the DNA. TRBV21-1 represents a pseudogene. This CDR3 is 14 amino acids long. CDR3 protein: CASSTLDRRYGYTF. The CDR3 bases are TGTGCCAGCAGCACCTTGGACAGACGGTATGGCTACACCTTC.

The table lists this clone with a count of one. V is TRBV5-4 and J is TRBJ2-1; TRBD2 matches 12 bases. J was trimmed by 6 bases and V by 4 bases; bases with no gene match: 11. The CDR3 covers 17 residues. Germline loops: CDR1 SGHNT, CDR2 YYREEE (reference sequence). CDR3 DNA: TGTGCCAGCAGCCGTCCCGGGACTAGCGGGCTTTTCAATGAGCAGTTCTTC. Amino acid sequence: CASSRPGTSGLFNEQFF.

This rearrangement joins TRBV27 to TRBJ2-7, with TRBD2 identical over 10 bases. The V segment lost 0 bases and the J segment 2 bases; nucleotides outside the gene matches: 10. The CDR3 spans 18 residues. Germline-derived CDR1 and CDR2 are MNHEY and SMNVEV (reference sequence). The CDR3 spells CASSLSMLAGAFPYEQYF. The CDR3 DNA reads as TGTGCCAGCAGTTTATCGATGCTAGCGGGGGCCTTCCCCTACGAGCAGTACTTC.

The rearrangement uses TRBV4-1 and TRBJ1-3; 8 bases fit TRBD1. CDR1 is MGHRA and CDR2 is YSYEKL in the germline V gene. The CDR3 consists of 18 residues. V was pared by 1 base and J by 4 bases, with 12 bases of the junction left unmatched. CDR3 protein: CASSQGGRGRGAGNTIYF. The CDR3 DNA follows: TGCGCCAGCAGCCAAGGAGGCAGGGGGCGCGGGGCAGGAAACACCATATATTTT.

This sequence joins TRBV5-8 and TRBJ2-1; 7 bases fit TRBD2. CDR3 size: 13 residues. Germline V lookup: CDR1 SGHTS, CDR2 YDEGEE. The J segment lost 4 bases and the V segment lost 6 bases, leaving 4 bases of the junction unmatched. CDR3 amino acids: CASMRGRYNEQFF. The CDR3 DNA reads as TGTGCCAGCATGCGCGGGAGATACAATGAGCAGTTCTTC.

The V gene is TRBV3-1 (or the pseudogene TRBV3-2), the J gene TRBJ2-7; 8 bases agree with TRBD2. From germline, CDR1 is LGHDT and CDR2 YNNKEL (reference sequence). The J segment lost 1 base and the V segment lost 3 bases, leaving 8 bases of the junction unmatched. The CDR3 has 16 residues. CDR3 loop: CASSHLLAGGSYEQYF. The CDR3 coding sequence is TGTGCCAGCAGCCATTTGCTCGCGGGGGGTTCCTACGAGCAGTACTTC.

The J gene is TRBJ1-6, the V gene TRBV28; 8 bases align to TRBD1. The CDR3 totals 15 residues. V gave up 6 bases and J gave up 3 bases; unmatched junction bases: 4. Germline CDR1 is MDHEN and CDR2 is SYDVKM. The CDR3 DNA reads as TGTGCCAGCAGGAGGGACAGGAACTATAATTCACCCCTCCACTTT. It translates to CASRRDRNYNSPLHF.

The CDR3 sequence: CASSTPGDIARNQPQHF. The DNA of the CDR3 is TGTGCCAGCAGTACCCCCGGGGACATAGCAAGGAATCAGCCCCAGCATTTT. The chain is built from TRBV28 and TRBJ1-5; tentatively, D is TRBD1 (6 bases). Trimming took off 5 bases at V and 4 bases at J, with 21 bases between the two ends. Germline V gene data show CDR1 as MDHEN and CDR2 as SYDVKM. The CDR3 has 17 amino acids.

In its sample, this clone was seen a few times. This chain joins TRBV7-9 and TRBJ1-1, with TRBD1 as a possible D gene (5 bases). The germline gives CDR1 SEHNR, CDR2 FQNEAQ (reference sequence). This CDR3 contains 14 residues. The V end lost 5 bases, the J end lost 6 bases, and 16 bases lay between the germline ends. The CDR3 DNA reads TGTGCCAGCAGCCCCGAGGGGAGGGTAGCTGAAGCTTTCTTT. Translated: CASSPEGRVAEAFF.

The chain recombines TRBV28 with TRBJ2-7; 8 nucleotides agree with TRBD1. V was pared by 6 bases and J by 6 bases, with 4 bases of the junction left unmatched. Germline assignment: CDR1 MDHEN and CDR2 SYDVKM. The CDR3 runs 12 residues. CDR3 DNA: TGTGCCAGCAGGGCCACAGGGGGCGAGCAGTACTTC. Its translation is CASRATGGEQYF.

CDR3 in amino acids: CSVLDRGVTEAFF. CDR3 sequence (DNA): TGCAGCGTCCTGGACAGGGGGGTCACTGAAGCTTTCTTT. The chain links TRBV29-1 to TRBJ1-1; 10 nucleotides match TRBD1. The V segment lost 6 bases and the J segment 4 bases; nucleotides outside the gene matches: 5. The CDR3 runs to 13 residues. The V gene's germline CDR1 is SQVTM and CDR2 ANQGSEA.

The CDR3 DNA sequence: TGTGCCAGCAGCAAACGGACAGTCGCCTACGAGCAGTACTTC. Translated, it gives CASSKRTVAYEQYF. The gene calls are TRBV14 and TRBJ2-7, with D possibly TRBD1 on 6 matching bases. V shed 5 bases and J shed 2 bases, with 13 bases lying between them. Germline CDR1 is SGHDN and CDR2 is FVKESK. The CDR3 length is 14 residues.

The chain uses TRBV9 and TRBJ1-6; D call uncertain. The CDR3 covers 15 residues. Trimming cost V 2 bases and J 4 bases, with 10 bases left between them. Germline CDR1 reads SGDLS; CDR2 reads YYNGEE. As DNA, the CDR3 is TGTGCCAGCAGCGTCGCGCTACTGTATAATTCACCCCTCCACTTT. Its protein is CASSVALLYNSPLHF.

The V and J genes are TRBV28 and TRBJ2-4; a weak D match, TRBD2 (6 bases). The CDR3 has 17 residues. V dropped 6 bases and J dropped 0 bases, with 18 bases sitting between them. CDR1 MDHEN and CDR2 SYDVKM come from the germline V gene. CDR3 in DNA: TGTGCCAGCAGCACGCGGAGGGATCCTTTAGCCAAAAACATTCAGTACTTC. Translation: CASSTRRDPLAKNIQYF.

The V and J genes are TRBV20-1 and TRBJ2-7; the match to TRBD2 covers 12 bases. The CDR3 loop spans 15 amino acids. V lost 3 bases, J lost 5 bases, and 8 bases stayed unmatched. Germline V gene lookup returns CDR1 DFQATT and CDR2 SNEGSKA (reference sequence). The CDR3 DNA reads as TGCAGTGCTAGTACTTCTAGCGGGGGGGGCCACGAGCAGTACTTC. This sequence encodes CSASTSSGGGHEQYF.

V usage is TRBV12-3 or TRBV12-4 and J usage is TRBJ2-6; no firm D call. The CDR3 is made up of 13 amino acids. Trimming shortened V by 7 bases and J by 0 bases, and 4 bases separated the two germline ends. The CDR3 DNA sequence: TGTGCCAGCATAAACTCTGGGGCCAACGTCCTGACTTTC. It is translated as CASINSGANVLTF.

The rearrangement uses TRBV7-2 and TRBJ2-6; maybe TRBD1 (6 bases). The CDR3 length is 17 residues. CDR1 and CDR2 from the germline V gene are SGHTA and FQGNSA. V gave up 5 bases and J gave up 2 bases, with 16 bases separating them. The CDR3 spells CASSPSRGSPGANVLTF. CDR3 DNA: TGTGCCAGCAGCCCAAGCAGGGGCTCGCCTGGGGCCAACGTCCTGACTTTC.